The rows below give T cell receptor beta chains drawn from one sample of a study of T cell changes during pregnancy in multiple sclerosis. Using immunoSEQ multiplex PCR, the repertoire was profiled, and TCRdb retains in-frame clones only, with some absent. The sample contains 100,000 to 130,000 clones, around 93% of which appear only once. This sample comprised peripheral blood, obtained in the third trimester of pregnancy. The receptors derive from a female donor in good health, enrolled as a control in a pregnancy study. The CDR3 runs from the conserved cysteine through the conserved F or W. The D gene is left open where the match is weak. For some rows the clone size is stated as once, few or many, or as a class when expanded; others skip it.

TRBJ1-1,-,TRBV2,-,TGTGCCAGCCGCTTGGAGCAGGGGAACACTGAAGCTTTCTTT,CASRLEQGNTEAFF
TRBJ1-4,-,TRBV2,-,TGTGCCAGCAGTAGCGGGACATCTAATGAAAAACTGTTTTTT,CASSSGTSNEKLFF
TRBJ1-1,-,TRBV19,-,TGTGCCAGTACCAAACCCCAGGCTGTGAACACTGAAGCTTTCTTT,CASTKPQAVNTEAFF
TRBJ2-6,once,TRBV9,TRBD1,TGTGCCAGCAGTTCGTCTCGGGGACAGTGGTACTCTGGGGCCAACGTCCTGACTTTC,CASSSSRGQWYSGANVLTF
TRBJ1-5,-,TRBV4-2,-,TGTGCCAGCAGCCAAGACAGGGTCAATCAGCCCCAGCATTTT,CASSQDRVNQPQHF
TRBJ2-6,-,TRBV11-3,-,TGTGCCAGCAGCTTCAGGTCTGGGGCCAACGTCCTGACTTTC,CASSFRSGANVLTF
TRBJ1-2,-,TRBV5-1,-,TGCGCCAGCAGCTTCGTTTCAGGGGATGGGTATTCCTATGGCTACACCTTC,CASSFVSGDGYSYGYTF
TRBJ2-3,-,TRBV25-1,TRBD1,TGTGCCAGCAGTGACCGACAGGGTCCAGATACGCAGTATTTT,CASSDRQGPDTQYF
TRBJ1-2,-,TRBV19,-,TGTGCCAGTAGTATTCGCAGGGATGGGGACTATGGCTACACCTTC,CASSIRRDGDYGYTF
TRBJ1-1,-,TRBV7-3,-,TGTGCCAGCAGCCAGGATACAGAAAACACTGAAGCTTTCTTT,CASSQDTENTEAFF
TRBJ1-1,-,TRBV11-2,-,TGTGCCAGCAGCTTAGAGGGCAGGGTAGGCACTGAAGCTTTCTTT,CASSLEGRVGTEAFF
TRBJ1-1,few,TRBV18,TRBD1,TGTGCCAGCTCTCCCACAGGGGGCAACACTGAAGCTTTCTTT,CASSPTGGNTEAFF
TRBJ2-5,-,TRBV6-6,TRBD2,TGTGCCAGCAGTTACCGGACTAGCGGGGGAGAGACCCAGTACTTC,CASSYRTSGGETQYF
TRBJ2-7,-,TRBV18,TRBD1,TGTGCCAGCTCACCCTCTTATAGGACAGGGTCCAGCTGGTACGAGCAGTACTTC,CASSPSYRTGSSWYEQYF
TRBJ2-2,-,TRBV4-3,TRBD2,TGCGCCAGCAGCCAAGTAGCAGCGGGGGACACCGGGGAGCTGTTTTTT,CASSQVAAGDTGELFF
TRBJ2-7,-,TRBV19,TRBD1,TGTGCCAGTAGTCTTTCACAGGGGGCGTCCTACGAGCAGTACTTC,CASSLSQGASYEQYF
TRBJ1-1,-,TRBV5-3,-,TGTGCCAGAAGCGCCCCGGCGGACACAGTGGTCCTTGAAGCTTTCTTT,CARSAPADTVVLEAFF
TRBJ2-7,-,TRBV5-4,TRBD2,TGTGCCAGCAGCGAGCGGGACGCTTACGAGCAGTACTTC,CASSERDAYEQYF
TRBJ2-5,-,TRBV9,-,TGTGCCAGCTCGGAGGGGGGGACGCAAGAGACCCAGTACTTC,CASSEGGTQETQYF
TRBJ2-7,-,TRBV19,TRBD1,TGTGCCAGTAGTATTGAACAGGGGGCACGCGAGCAGTACTTC,CASSIEQGAREQYF
TRBJ1-1,-,TRBV9,-,TGTGCCAGCAGCGTAGGTCAGGGCTCAACTGAAGCTTTCTTT,CASSVGQGSTEAFF
TRBJ2-7,once,TRBV6-1,-,TGTGCCAGCAGTGAAGCGTGGTCTACCTCCTACGAGCAGTACTTC,CASSEAWSTSYEQYF
TRBJ2-1,-,TRBV7-2,-,TGTGCCAGCAGCTTAGGCGGGGGCCAGTTCTTC,CASSLGGGQFF